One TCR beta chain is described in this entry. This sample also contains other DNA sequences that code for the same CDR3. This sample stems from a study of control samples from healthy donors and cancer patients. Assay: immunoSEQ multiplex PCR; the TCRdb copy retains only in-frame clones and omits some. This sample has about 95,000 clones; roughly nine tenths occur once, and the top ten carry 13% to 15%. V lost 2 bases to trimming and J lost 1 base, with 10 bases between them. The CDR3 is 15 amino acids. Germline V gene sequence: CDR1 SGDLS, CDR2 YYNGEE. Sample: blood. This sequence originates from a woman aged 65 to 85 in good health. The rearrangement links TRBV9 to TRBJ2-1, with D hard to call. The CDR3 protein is CASSVVGGSYNEQFF. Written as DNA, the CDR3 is TGTGCCAGCAGCGTCGTGGGCGGTTCCTACAATGAGCAGTTCTTC.